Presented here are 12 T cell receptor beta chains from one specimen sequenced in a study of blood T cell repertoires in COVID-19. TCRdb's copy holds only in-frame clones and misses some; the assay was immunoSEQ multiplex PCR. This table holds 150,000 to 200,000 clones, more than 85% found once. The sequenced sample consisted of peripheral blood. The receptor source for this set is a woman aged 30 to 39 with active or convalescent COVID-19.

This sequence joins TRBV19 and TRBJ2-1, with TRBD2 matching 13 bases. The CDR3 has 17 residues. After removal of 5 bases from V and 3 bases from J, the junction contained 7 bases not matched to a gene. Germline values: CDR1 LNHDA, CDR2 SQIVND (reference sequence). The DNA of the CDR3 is TGTGCCAGTAGTTCACGACTAGCGGGAGGCAACTACAATGAGCAGTTCTTC. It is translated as CASSSRLAGGNYNEQFF.

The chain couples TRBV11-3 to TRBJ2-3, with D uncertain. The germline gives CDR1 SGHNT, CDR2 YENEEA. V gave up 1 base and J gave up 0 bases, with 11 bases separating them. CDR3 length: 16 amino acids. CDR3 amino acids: CASSLGQNPSTDTQYF. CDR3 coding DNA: TGTGCCAGCAGCTTAGGCCAGAACCCGAGCACAGATACGCAGTATTTT.

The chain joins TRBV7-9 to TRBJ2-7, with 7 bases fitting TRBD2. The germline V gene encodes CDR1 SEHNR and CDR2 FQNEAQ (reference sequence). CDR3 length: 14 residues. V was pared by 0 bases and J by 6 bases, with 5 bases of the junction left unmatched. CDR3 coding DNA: TGTGCCAGCAGCTTAGCAGCGGGGTTCGGCGAGCAGTACTTC. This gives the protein CASSLAAGFGEQYF.

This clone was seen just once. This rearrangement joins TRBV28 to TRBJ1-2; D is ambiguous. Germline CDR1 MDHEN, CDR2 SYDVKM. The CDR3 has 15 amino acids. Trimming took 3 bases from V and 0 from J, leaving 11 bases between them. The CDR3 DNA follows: TGTGCCAGCAGTTTGATCGAGGCCGCTAACTATGGCTACACCTTC. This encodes CASSLIEAANYGYTF.

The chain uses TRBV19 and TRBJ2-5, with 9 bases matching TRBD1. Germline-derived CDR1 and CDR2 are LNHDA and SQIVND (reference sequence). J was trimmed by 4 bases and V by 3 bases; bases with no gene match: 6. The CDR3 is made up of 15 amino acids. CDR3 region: CASSIGGQGLETQYF. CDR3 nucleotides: TGTGCCAGTAGTATCGGGGGACAGGGCTTAGAGACCCAGTACTTC.

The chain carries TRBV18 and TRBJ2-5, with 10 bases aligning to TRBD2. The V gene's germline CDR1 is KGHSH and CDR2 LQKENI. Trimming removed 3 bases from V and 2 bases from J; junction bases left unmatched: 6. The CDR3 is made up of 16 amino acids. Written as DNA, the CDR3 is TGTGCCAGCTCACCCCAGGGACTAGCGCCTCAAGAGACCCAGTACTTC. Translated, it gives CASSPQGLAPQETQYF. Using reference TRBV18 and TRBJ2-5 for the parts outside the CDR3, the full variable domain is NAGVMQNPRHLVRRRGQEARLRCSPMKGHSHVYWYRQLPEEGLKFMVYLQKENIIDESGMPKERFSAEFPKEGPSILRIQQVVRGDSAAYFCASSPQGLAPQETQYFGPGTRLLVL.

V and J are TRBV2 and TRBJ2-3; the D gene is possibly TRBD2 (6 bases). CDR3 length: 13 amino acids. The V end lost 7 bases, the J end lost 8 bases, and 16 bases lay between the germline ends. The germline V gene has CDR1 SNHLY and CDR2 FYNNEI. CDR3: CASMVEGQGTQYF. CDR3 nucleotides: TGTGCCAGCATGGTGGAGGGGCAGGGTACGCAGTATTTT.

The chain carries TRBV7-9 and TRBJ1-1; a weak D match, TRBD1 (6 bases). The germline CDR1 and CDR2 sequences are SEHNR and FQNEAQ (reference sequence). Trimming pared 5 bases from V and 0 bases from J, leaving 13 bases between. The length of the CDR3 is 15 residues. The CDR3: CASSLRGDMNTEAFF. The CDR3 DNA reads TGTGCCAGCAGCCTACGGGGGGACATGAACACTGAAGCTTTCTTT.

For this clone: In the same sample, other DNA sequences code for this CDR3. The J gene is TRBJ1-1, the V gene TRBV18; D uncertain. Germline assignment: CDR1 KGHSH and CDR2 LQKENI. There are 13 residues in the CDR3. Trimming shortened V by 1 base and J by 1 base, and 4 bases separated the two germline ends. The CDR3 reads CASSPRGNTEAFF. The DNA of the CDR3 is TGTGCCAGCTCACCACGAGGGAACACTGAAGCTTTCTTT.

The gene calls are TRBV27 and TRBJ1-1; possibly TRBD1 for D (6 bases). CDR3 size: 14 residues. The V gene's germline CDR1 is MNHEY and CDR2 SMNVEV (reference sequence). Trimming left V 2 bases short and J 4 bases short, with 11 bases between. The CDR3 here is CASSLLHRATEAFF. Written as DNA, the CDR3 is TGTGCCAGCAGTTTACTACACAGGGCCACTGAAGCTTTCTTT.

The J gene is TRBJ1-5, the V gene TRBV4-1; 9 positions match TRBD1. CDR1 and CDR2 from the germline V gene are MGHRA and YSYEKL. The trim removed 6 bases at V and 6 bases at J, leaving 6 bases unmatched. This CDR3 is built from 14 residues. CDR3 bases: TGCGCCAGCAGGCGGGACAGGGCTGCTCAGCCCCAGCATTTT. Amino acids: CASRRDRAAQPQHF.

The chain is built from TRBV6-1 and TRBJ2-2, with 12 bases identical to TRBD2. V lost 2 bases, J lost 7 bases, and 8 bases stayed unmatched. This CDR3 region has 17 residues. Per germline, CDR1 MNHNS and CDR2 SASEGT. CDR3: CASSESRTSGENGELFF. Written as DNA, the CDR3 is TGTGCCAGCAGTGAATCCCGGACTAGCGGGGAGAACGGGGAGCTGTTTTTT.